The present TCR beta chain was sequenced within a study of radiation and T cells in renal cell carcinoma. Time point here: blood 2 weeks post-SBRT. The treatment here: 15 Gy SBRT to primary tumor, nephrectomy 4 weeks later. Blood was sampled at baseline, 2 weeks and 4 weeks after SBRT. Clear cell pathology was present in this patient's renal cell carcinoma. The V gene's germline CDR1 is SGHRS and CDR2 YFSETQ. Trimming removed 3 bases at V and 13 bases at J, with 14 bases between. This CDR3 has 13 amino acids. Profiled with immunoSEQ multiplex PCR; TCRdb holds only in-frame clones, not every one. The sample consists of 150,000 or so clones, roughly 90% of them appearing once.

This specimen consisted of blood, obtained from a patient whose treatment included radiotherapy and nephrectomy. The chain combines TRBV5-1 with TRBJ1-6; maybe TRBD1 (5 bases). This receptor was obtained from a woman between 45 and 60 years old with renal cell carcinoma. The CDR3 here is CASSWGGAEPLHF. The CDR3 bases are TGCGCCAGCAGCTGGGGTGGGGCGGAGCCCCTCCACTTT.